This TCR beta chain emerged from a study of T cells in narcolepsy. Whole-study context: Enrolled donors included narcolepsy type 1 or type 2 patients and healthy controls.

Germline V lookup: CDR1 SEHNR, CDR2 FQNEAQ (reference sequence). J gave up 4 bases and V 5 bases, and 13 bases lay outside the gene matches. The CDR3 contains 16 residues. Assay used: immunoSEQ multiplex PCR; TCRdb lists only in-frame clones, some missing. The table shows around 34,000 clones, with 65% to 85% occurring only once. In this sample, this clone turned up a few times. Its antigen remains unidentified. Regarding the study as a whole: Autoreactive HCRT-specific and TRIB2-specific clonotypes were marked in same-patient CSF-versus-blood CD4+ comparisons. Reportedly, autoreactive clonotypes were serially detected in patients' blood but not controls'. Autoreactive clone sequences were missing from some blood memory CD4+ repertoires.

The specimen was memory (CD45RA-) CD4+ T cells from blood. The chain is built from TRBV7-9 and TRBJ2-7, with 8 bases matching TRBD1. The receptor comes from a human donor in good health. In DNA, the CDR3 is TGTGCCAGCAGCGGAAGACAGGGGATAATGGGGTACGAGCAGTACTTC. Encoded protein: CASSGRQGIMGYEQYF.